The T cell receptor beta chain under discussion was sequenced for a study of PD-L1 blockade in urothelial cancer (dated by TCRdb to about 2017). About the study as a whole: Therapy was started at some point between 2013 and 2015 for all patients, and atezolizumab 1,200 mg was administered intravenously every 3 weeks. About 85% of the roughly 29 patients were males with bladder-origin urothelial cancer, and 18 of 29 reported a prior smoking history. An ECOG performance status of 0 or 1 was recorded for the patients, and 0 to 3 prior chemotherapy regimens had been received by the patients. Blood samples were analyzed at 3 weeks after treatment start (second dose) and at 6 weeks after treatment start. Blood samples yielded a median of around 150,000 T cells and roughly 83,000 unique TCRs, with median clonality 0.080. The study, an exploratory multi-omic analysis, examined somatic, immune and clinical correlates of response to PD-L1 blockade with atezolizumab in urothelial cancer. Pretreatment tumor samples, along with matched peripheral blood collected serially before and after atezolizumab treatment, underwent TCR sequencing. Progression-free survival longer than 6 months counted as durable clinical benefit, and TCR features were additionally tested against both progression-free and overall survival. In the same patients, whole exome sequencing and RNA sequencing of pretreatment tumors were performed in addition to TCR sequencing. Durable clinical benefit was achieved by nine patients and was not achieved by 20 patients. Over 28 patients had pretreatment blood TCR-seq, about 24 had at least one posttreatment blood collection, and about 24 had tumor TCR-seq. Overall study results and their limits: At 3 weeks after the start of treatment, tumor-associated TCR clones in peripheral blood had expanded more in patients with durable benefit (n ≈ 20, p = 0.022). Because the sample size was small (n ≈ 30) and many exploratory analyses were performed, the results are intended to be hypothesis-generating. A pretreatment peripheral blood TCR clonality below the median was linked to improved progression-free and overall survival.

The label giving this sample's time point can be read as: peripheral blood 6 weeks after treatment start. A total of 25 to 35 patients with locally advanced or metastatic urothelial carcinoma, treated at Memorial Sloan Kettering on a trial protocol, made up the cohort. Peripheral blood mononuclear cells were collected pretreatment and during treatment, with between 1 and 8 total time points per patient. The Qiagen DNeasy Blood extraction kit was used to purify genomic DNA from total PBMCs and from tumor samples. Collected pretreatment and during treatment, PBMCs were isolated and stored as previously described. Comment on this clone: The clone's antigen remains unknown. One junction end does not reproduce the germline sequence, and a read error may be involved.

Synthetic TCR analog templates were spiked into each PCR to estimate absolute template abundance from read counts. The immunoSEQ assay used bias-controlled V and J gene primers to amplify TCRbeta CDR3 regions from genomic DNA. Rearranged TCRbeta segments were sequenced at approximately 20X coverage. The authors processed their data as follows. Clustering was used to correct sequencing errors, and CDR3s were annotated against IMGT to assign V, D and J genes. Only productive TCRbeta rearrangements were used in downstream analyses, excluding out-of-frame or stop-codon sequences. Clonality was computed as one minus Shannon entropy normalized by the log of the number of unique productive sequences. Clones differing between time points or between blood and tumor were identified by Fisher's exact test with Benjamini-Hochberg correction at adjusted p below 0.01. TCRdb carries this immuneACCESS record with in-frame sequences only. Its versions omit some clonotypes, under half of them owing to an unresolved V gene in the studies checked, with the rest unexplained. V and J calls and clone size are those listed in that table; D and trimming were worked out from the DNA. Within this sample are 38,000 or so clones, with approximately 80% of them counted one time only. The ten largest make up 10% to 13% of the sample.

The origin of this receptor is a man between 40 and 49 years old with urothelial cancer. Sequences were derived from PBMCs, sampled around atezolizumab (anti-PD-L1) treatment.

The DNA sequence follows: TGTGCTAGCAGCTTAGGGACAGGGGGCGAAACGCAGTATTTT. Its product reads: CASSLGTGGETQYF. The chain uses TRBV7-7 and TRBJ2-3; TRBD1 matches 12 bases in the middle. CDR3 length: 14 amino acids, cysteine to phenylalanine. Only CDR3 DNA is held: 42 bases, read in frame from base 1. Sequences SSHAT (CDR1) and FNYEAQ (CDR2) are obtained from the germline V gene (reference sequence).